The clone carrying this T cell receptor beta chain was counted at least ten times. Its antigen is still unknown. Time point here: newly diagnosed GD, antithyroid drugs for less than 3 months. TCR sequences were obtained from RNA taken from PBMCs. The sample originates from a study of regulatory T cells in long-lasting Graves disease. Study context: The study enrolled newly diagnosed Graves' patients on antithyroid drugs under 3 months. Study conclusions and caveats: Under persistent disease, TRBV28, TRBJ1-2 and TRBJ2-5 were used preferentially.

The CDR3 extends over 14 amino acids. The V end lost 3 bases, the J end lost 6 bases, and 16 bases lay between the germline ends. Germline CDR1 is DFQATT and CDR2 is SNEGSKA (reference sequence). iRepertoire HTBI primers and Arm-PCR of CDR3 regions built TCR beta libraries. TCRdb passed the multiplex PCR reads through MiXCR, listing each CDR3 protein once. The data contain 360,000 or so distinct CDR3 sequences, about a sixth of them singletons. These data also formed part of another study, on T cells in Graves' hyperthyroidism and ophthalmopathy.

The specimen comprised peripheral blood mononuclear cells (PBMCs), sampled at new diagnosis, from a patient treated with antithyroid drugs. The chain combines TRBV20-1 with TRBJ2-3, with D possibly called TRBD1 or TRBD2 (7 bases each). This clonotype originated in a man aged 35 to 55 with Graves disease. The CDR3 DNA is TGCAGTGCTAGTTGGCAGGGGGGGGGTGATACGCAGTATTTT. Its protein is CSASWQGGGDTQYF.